This T cell receptor (beta chain) was documented in a study of radiotherapy plus CTLA-4 blockade in lung cancer. CDR1 SGHTA and CDR2 FQGTGA come from the germline V gene. V was trimmed by 1 base and J by 2 bases, leaving 17 bases between them. The CDR3 has 17 amino acids. This clone has a single count. The antigen is unknown. Sequencing was performed with immunoSEQ multiplex PCR; in TCRdb, only in-frame clones are kept and a portion is missing. The repertoire consists of 81,000 or so clones, with about 87% occurring once and the leading ten covering 0.87%. Study findings and constraints: After treatment with radiotherapy plus ipilimumab, TCR clones that came from the tumor expanded in blood. How blood T cell clones changed early, along with interferon-beta, reportedly forecast response best.

The input for sequencing was peripheral blood, taken from a patient treated with radiotherapy plus ipilimumab. The source is a human donor with non-small cell lung cancer who had stable disease on radiotherapy plus ipilimumab. The chain is built from TRBV7-3 and TRBJ2-5, with D perhaps matching TRBD1 (5 bases). This CDR3 reads CASSLRATVFLQETQYF. The CDR3 DNA follows: TGTGCCAGCAGCTTAAGAGCGACAGTATTCTTGCAAGAGACCCAGTACTTC.